This passage covers 10 T cell receptor beta chains from one sample sequenced in a study of CD8+CD57+ T cells in acquired aplastic anemia. Genomic DNA constituted the template upon which TCR beta VDJ and CDR3 profiling was performed. TCRdb re-derived calls from the reads in MiXCR, one entry per CDR3 protein. The sample carries over 150,000 distinct CDR3 sequences, less than 70% recorded once. The sample consisted of sorted CD4+, CD8+, or CD8+CD57+ T cells (not recorded which) from PBMCs. The receptor source for this set is a human donor in good health, serving as a control.

The V call is TRBV20-1, the J call TRBJ2-7; 10 nucleotides line up with TRBD1. Germline values: CDR1 DFQATT, CDR2 SNEGSKA (reference sequence). The CDR3 consists of 12 residues. The CDR3 DNA is TGCAGCGGGACAGGGGATACCTACGAGCAGTACTTC. It specifies CSGTGDTYEQYF.

This chain links TRBV25-1 with TRBJ1-2; 8 bases are a match to TRBD1. Germline V lookup: CDR1 MGHDK, CDR2 SYGVNS. The CDR3 contains 12 residues. Losses at the gene ends were 5 bases for V and 7 bases for J; bases not matched to a gene: 3. The CDR3 nucleotides read TGTGCCAGCAGTTCCGGACAGGGTGGCTACACCTTC. Translated, it gives CASSSGQGGYTF.

This clonotype was detected ten times or more. The chain recombines TRBV3-1 with TRBJ2-3; 7 bases match TRBD2. The V gene's germline CDR1 is LGHDT and CDR2 YNNKEL (reference sequence). V lost 3 bases and J lost 2; bases outside the gene matches: 5. This CDR3 contains 15 residues. The CDR3 bases are TGTGCCAGCAGCCAGCCGGGACTATCCACAGATACGCAGTATTTT. Its translation is CASSQPGLSTDTQYF.

This clonotype has just one count. This may arise from a read error, as a much more abundant clone is one base away. V usage is TRBV27 and J usage is TRBJ2-7, with 12 nucleotides matching TRBD2. V lost 4 bases to trimming and J lost 7 bases; unmatched junction nucleotides: 14. Germline V gene lookup returns CDR1 MNHEY and CDR2 SMNVEV (reference sequence). This CDR3 has 17 residues. The CDR3 is CASSSLTSLAGGDEQYF. CDR3 DNA: TGTGCCAGCAGTTCCCTTACCTCCCTAGCGGGGGGGGATGAGCAGTACTTC.

Note on this clonotype: A junction end diverges from the germline sequence, so it may reflect a read error. The genes are TRBV29-1 and TRBJ1-4; D is ambiguous. From germline, CDR1 is SQVTM and CDR2 ANQGSEA. CDR3 size: 12 residues. CDR3 nucleotides: TGCAGCGTTGGGGAGGCCAATGAAAAATTGTTTTTT. As protein: CSVGEANEKLFF.

This clonotype was detected only a few times. The chain couples TRBV19 to TRBJ2-7; 7 nucleotides match TRBD2. The CDR3 is 15 residues long. Trimming removed 1 base from V and 0 bases from J; junction bases left unmatched: 3. The germline gives CDR1 LNHDA, CDR2 SQIVND (reference sequence). CDR3 coding DNA: TGTGCCAGTAGTATAGGTGGCGGGGGCTCCTACGAGCAGTACTTC. Translating it yields CASSIGGGGSYEQYF. Complete variable domain (other parts from reference TRBV19 and TRBJ2-7): DGGITQSPKYLFRKEGQNVTLSCEQNLNHDAMYWYRQDPGQGLRLIYYSQIVNDFQKGDIAEGYSVSREKKESFPLTVTSAQKNPTAFYLCASSIGGGGSYEQYFGPGTRLTVT.

The chain couples TRBV15 to TRBJ2-7; D might be TRBD2 (5 bases). With 0 bases removed from V and 7 bases from J, the gap between germline ends came to 19 bases. CDR1 and CDR2 from the germline V gene are LNHNV and YYDKDF (reference sequence). The CDR3 covers 16 residues. The CDR3 DNA reads TGTGCCACCAGCAGAGATAGAGGGAGTGGGATTGTAGAGCAGTACTTC. Protein product: CATSRDRGSGIVEQYF.

Many counts were recorded for this clonotype. CDR3 sequence reads: CASSPQGIDQFF. In nucleotides, the CDR3 is TGTGCCAGCAGTCCGCAGGGAATCGATCAGTTCTTC. The rearrangement uses TRBV6-1 and TRBJ2-1; TRBD1 is a possible D gene (5 bases). Germline CDR1 is MNHNS and CDR2 is SASEGT. V was pared by 5 bases and J by 13 bases, with 15 bases between. The CDR3 extends over 12 amino acids.

The chain combines TRBV10-3 with TRBJ2-7, with 9 bases fitting TRBD1. The ends lost 3 bases at V and 1 base at J; junction bases unmatched: 4. This CDR3 is 15 amino acids long. Germline V lookup: CDR1 ENHRY, CDR2 SYGVKD. The CDR3 reads CAISDVGTGSYEQYF. The CDR3 nucleotides read TGTGCCATCAGTGACGTCGGGACAGGGTCCTACGAGCAGTACTTC.

In its sample, this clonotype was seen many times. The chain carries TRBV11-2 and TRBJ2-2; TRBD2 aligns across 11 bases. Germline lookup yields CDR1 SGHAT and CDR2 FQNNGV. V was pared by 2 bases and J by 5 bases, with 4 bases of the junction left unmatched. The CDR3 consists of 16 residues. CDR3 bases: TGTGCCAGCAGCTTAATGGTAGCGGGGGGGACCGGGGAGCTGTTTTTT. Translation gives CASSLMVAGGTGELFF. Using reference TRBV11-2 and TRBJ2-2 for the parts outside the CDR3, the full variable domain is EAGVAQSPRYKIIEKRQSVAFWCNPISGHATLYWYQQILGQGPKLLIQFQNNGVVDDSQLPKDRFSAERLKGVDSTLKIQPAKLEDSAVYLCASSLMVAGGTGELFFGEGSRLTVL.